Sequencing of this T cell receptor (beta chain) was carried out in a study of molecular identifiers for immune sequencing clone quantification. As to this clonotype: A clone one base away is much larger, so this may be a read error.

A CD8+CD4-CCR7+CD45RA+ phenotype served as the sorting definition for naive CD8 T cells. Making the bulk TCR libraries relied on previously described methods and listed TCR primers. MiXCR, applied by TCRdb to the PCR reads, yields one record per CDR3 protein. The sample gives about half a million distinct CDR3 sequences, less than 30% of which show up once; roughly 0.77% is in the top ten. Germline V gives CDR1 MNHEY, CDR2 SVGAGI. This CDR3 has 12 amino acids. Trimming took off 8 bases at V and 6 bases at J, with 10 bases between the two ends. The J gene is TRBJ2-2, the V gene TRBV6-5; D not certain. The sample comprised naive CD8+ T cells from blood, with Jurkat cell RNA spiked in. As for subset: FACS-sorted CD8+CD4-CCR7+CD45RA+ naive T cells. The TCR sequence derives from a human donor in good health. Some libraries in this study had Jurkat cell RNA spiked in. Here the CDR3 DNA reads TGTGCCAGCGGAGCTAGGCCCGGGGAGCTGTTTTTT. Amino acid sequence: CASGARPGELFF.